The sample holds a few counts of the clone carrying this T cell receptor beta chain. The entry originates in a study of T-cell memory formation after mild COVID-19. Background on the study: TCR clusters were mostly confined to one donor each.

In TCRdb, the 5' RACE reads were re-called with MiXCR into one record per CDR3 protein. The sample records 350,000 to 500,000 distinct CDR3 sequences, about a sixth being singletons. Germline V gives CDR1 SQVTM, CDR2 ANQGSEA. This CDR3 comprises 11 residues. The V gene lost 7 bases and the J gene lost 5 bases, with 11 bases spanning the gap. The TCR originated in a young man who had mild COVID-19 (a few samples of this study predate the infection). Cell type and time point are not known. This sequence joins TRBV29-1 and TRBJ2-5; D tentatively fits TRBD1 or TRBD2 (5 bases each). The sequenced sample was PBMCs or a T cell subset sorted from them (not recorded which). In DNA form, the CDR3 reads TGCAGCGCCCCAGAGGGGGAGACCCAGTACTTC. This encodes CSAPEGETQYF. Supplemented by reference TRBV29-1 and TRBJ2-5, the full variable domain reads SAVISQKPSRDICQRGTSLTIQCQVDSQVTMMFWYRQQPGQSLTLIATANQGSEATYESGFVIDKFPISRPNLTFSTLTVSNMSPEDSSIYLCSAPEGETQYFGPGTRLLVL.